Below, 28 T cell receptor beta chains from the same sample are listed, as sequenced in a study of T cells in Graves' hyperthyroidism and ophthalmopathy. Researchers amplified the TCR beta CDR3 regions from RNA transcripts. Researchers ran a first-round RT-PCR on the TCR CDR3 using the HTBI primer set. TCRdb itself ran the multiplex PCR reads through MiXCR, one entry per CDR3 protein. The sample has about 320,000 distinct CDR3 sequences; approximately 15% are singletons. The sequenced sample was blood. The source of these receptors is a man younger than 45 with Graves' hyperthyroidism.

This clonotype was recorded many times. CDR3 in DNA: TGCGCCAGCAGCTTGGTCATAAGCGGGAGAACCACAGATACGCAGTATTTT. Amino acids: CASSLVISGRTTDTQYF. This rearrangement joins TRBV5-1 to TRBJ2-3, with 8 bases identical to TRBD2. The length of the CDR3 is 17 residues. Trimming took 0 bases from V and 2 from J; bases not matched to a gene: 8. Germline values: CDR1 SGHRS, CDR2 YFSETQ.

The J gene is TRBJ2-4, the V gene TRBV2, with TRBD2 identical over 12 bases. With 2 bases clipped from V and 3 bases from J, the junction kept 5 bases outside the gene matches. CDR3 size: 17 residues. The germline CDR1 and CDR2 sequences are SNHLY and FYNNEI. The CDR3 is CASSERTSGINKNIQYF. In nucleotides, the CDR3 is TGTGCCAGCAGTGAACGGACTAGCGGGATAAACAAAAACATTCAGTACTTC.

This clonotype was seen more than once but under ten times. This chain uses TRBV24-1 with TRBJ2-2; D may be TRBD2 (6 bases). The CDR3 loop spans 16 amino acids. CDR1 KGHDR and CDR2 SFDVKD come from the germline V gene. The V gene lost 7 bases and the J gene lost 3 bases, with 17 bases spanning the gap. Written as DNA, the CDR3 is TGTGCCACCAGGGATACTAGACTAGGCGACACCGGGGAGCTGTTTTTT. Its protein product is CATRDTRLGDTGELFF.

This clonotype was recorded at least ten times. The rearrangement uses TRBV11-3 and TRBJ2-1; no reliable D call. The V end was cut by 3 bases, the J end by 9 bases, with 6 bases between. Germline loops: CDR1 SGHNT, CDR2 YENEEA. The CDR3 extends over 11 amino acids. In nucleotides, the CDR3 is TGTGCCAGCAGCTTCGAAGGTGAGCAGTTCTTC. It specifies CASSFEGEQFF.

This clonotype has at least ten counts. The chain has TRBV6-1 and TRBJ2-1; 8 bases are shared with TRBD1. CDR3 length: 13 amino acids. Germline assignment: CDR1 MNHNS and CDR2 SASEGT. Trimming at V came to 6 bases and at J to 6 bases, leaving 4 bases not matched to a gene. The DNA for the CDR3 is TGTGCCAGCAGAAGCGGACAGGGCAATGAGCAGTTCTTC. As protein: CASRSGQGNEQFF.

V gene TRBV7-2 combines with J gene TRBJ2-2; D gene uncertain. V dropped 2 bases and J dropped 3 bases, with 10 bases sitting between them. Germline V CDR1 and CDR2: SGHTA, FQGNSA. The CDR3 is made up of 15 amino acids. The CDR3 reads CASSLRVSYTGELFF. CDR3 sequence (DNA): TGTGCCAGCAGCTTAAGGGTCTCCTACACCGGGGAGCTGTTTTTT.

This clonotype was counted between two and nine times. CDR3 sequence (DNA): TGTGCCAGCAGCCGTTCGGGTTTCTATGCACGAACAGATACGCAGTATTTT. This codes for CASSRSGFYARTDTQYF. The rearrangement joins TRBV7-9 to TRBJ2-3; D gene uncertain. Germline V gene data show CDR1 as SEHNR and CDR2 as FQNEAQ (reference sequence). The CDR3 runs 17 residues. Trimming removed 5 bases from V and 3 bases from J, with 21 bases in between.

This chain uses TRBV5-1 with TRBJ2-2, with D unresolved. Germline CDR1 reads SGHRS; CDR2 reads YFSETQ. Deletions cut 6 bases from V and 5 bases from J, with 8 bases between. CDR3 length equals 12 residues. The CDR3, as DNA: TGCGCCAGCACGCTGGGAACCGGGGAGCTGTTTTTT. Protein product: CASTLGTGELFF.

The rearrangement uses TRBV19 and TRBJ1-5; a possible D gene is TRBD1 (5 bases). This CDR3 contains 12 residues. CDR1 is LNHDA and CDR2 is SQIVND in the germline V gene (reference sequence). Trimming removed 10 bases at V and 10 bases at J, with 17 bases between. The CDR3: CATRDGYLPQHF. DNA of the CDR3: TGTGCCACACGGGACGGTTATTTACCCCAGCATTTT.

This clonotype was observed a handful of times. This chain links TRBV7-9 with TRBJ2-1; 8 nucleotides line up with TRBD2. The V gene end was trimmed by 4 bases and the J gene end by 13 bases; junction bases not matched to a gene: 6. The CDR3 covers 12 residues. Germline CDR1 and CDR2: SEHNR and FQNEAQ (reference sequence). The DNA for the CDR3 is TGTGCCAGCAGCTATAGCGGGATGGAACAGTTCTTC. This gives the protein CASSYSGMEQFF.

This clonotype was detected once. V gene TRBV20-1 combines with J gene TRBJ1-1, with D unclear. This CDR3 has 12 amino acids. The germline V and J ends were trimmed by 6 bases and 3 bases, with 11 bases remaining between them. Germline-derived CDR1 and CDR2 are DFQATT and SNEGSKA (reference sequence). CDR3 bases: TGCAGTGCACCATCGAGTTACACTGAAGCTTTCTTT. Translating it yields CSAPSSYTEAFF.

This clonotype was seen ten or more times. V is TRBV12-3 or TRBV12-4 and J is TRBJ2-6; no firm D call. Deletions cut 7 bases from V and 0 bases from J, with 4 bases between. This CDR3 comprises 13 residues. The CDR3 here is CASMDSGANVLTF. CDR3 in DNA: TGTGCCAGCATGGACTCTGGGGCCAACGTCCTGACTTTC.

Worth noting for this clonotype: This may be a read error: a much more frequent sequence differs by one nucleotide. The CDR3 sequence is CASSGLLRETQYF. CDR3 DNA sequence: TGTGCCAGCAGTGGGTTACTGAGGGAGACCCAGTACTTC. The rearrangement joins TRBV2 to TRBJ2-5; no definite D call. CDR3 length equals 13 residues. Trimming left V 4 bases short and J 5 bases short, with 11 bases between. Germline V gene data show CDR1 as SNHLY and CDR2 as FYNNEI.

A remark on this clonotype: This may be a read error: a much more frequent sequence differs by one nucleotide. J is TRBJ2-7 and V is TRBV5-1, with unresolved D. The germline gives CDR1 SGHRS, CDR2 YFSETQ. This CDR3 is built from 13 residues. CDR3 in DNA: TGCGCCAGCAGCGCCGGCCACACCTACGAGCGGTACTTC. This translates into CASSAGHTYERYF.

This clonotype occurred many times. The chain joins TRBV29-1 to TRBJ2-5, with a weak D call TRBD1 (6 bases). Germline-derived CDR1 and CDR2 are SQVTM and ANQGSEA. The CDR3 is made up of 13 amino acids. The V end lost 1 base, the J end lost 5 bases, and 11 bases lay between the germline ends. The CDR3 here is CSVEVWQGETQYF. The CDR3 bases are TGCAGCGTTGAAGTTTGGCAGGGGGAGACCCAGTACTTC.

This clonotype was recorded many times. The CDR3, as DNA: TGTGCCAGCGTACAGGGGGACCGGTACCAAGAGACCCAGTACTTC. Translation: CASVQGDRYQETQYF. The chain carries TRBV6-1 and TRBJ2-5; 8 bases match TRBD1. The CDR3 contains 15 residues. CDR1 is MNHNS and CDR2 is SASEGT in the germline V gene. Trimming removed 8 bases from V and 0 bases from J; junction bases left unmatched: 8.

This clonotype was counted at least ten times. The chain couples TRBV11-3 to TRBJ2-3, with 10 bases identical to TRBD2. The length of the CDR3 is 15 residues. Germline V gene lookup returns CDR1 SGHNT and CDR2 YENEEA. V shed 4 bases, J shed 1 base, and the junction held 2 bases outside the gene matches. The DNA of the CDR3 is TGTGCCAGCAGCTCTAGCGGGAGCGGCACAGATACGCAGTATTTT. Translation: CASSSSGSGTDTQYF.

This clonotype was observed many times. V and J are TRBV7-9 and TRBJ2-7; no clear D. This CDR3 has 13 amino acids. In germline, CDR1 is SEHNR, CDR2 FQNEAQ (reference sequence). Trimming pared 5 bases from V and 2 bases from J, leaving 10 bases between. The CDR3, as DNA: TGTGCCAGCAGCCGCCCCGAACCCTACGAGCAGTACTTC. Amino acid sequence: CASSRPEPYEQYF.

This clonotype has at least ten counts. The chain joins TRBV20-1 to TRBJ2-1; 10 bases are shared with TRBD2. Germline V gene sequence: CDR1 DFQATT, CDR2 SNEGSKA (reference sequence). Trimming removed 6 bases from V and 10 bases from J; junction bases left unmatched: 12. The CDR3 has 14 residues. CDR3 DNA sequence: TGCAGTGCGGGAGGGACTAGCGTATTTAGGGAGCAGTTCTTC. It translates to CSAGGTSVFREQFF.

V gene TRBV20-1 combines with J gene TRBJ2-1; a possible D gene is TRBD2 (5 bases). Germline-derived CDR1 and CDR2 are DFQATT and SNEGSKA (reference sequence). The CDR3 sequence is 14 residues long. The germline V and J ends were trimmed by 4 bases and 0 bases, with 10 bases remaining between them. The CDR3 loop reads CSAIAPFSYNEQFF. CDR3 nucleotide sequence: TGCAGTGCTATAGCGCCCTTCTCCTACAATGAGCAGTTCTTC.

This clonotype has just a few counts. The CDR3 nucleotides read TGTGCCAGCAGCTTAACGGGGGACACTAGCACAGATACGCAGTATTTT. It codes for CASSLTGDTSTDTQYF. The chain carries TRBV7-3 and TRBJ2-3, with a tentative D call TRBD1 (6 bases). V lost 0 bases to trimming and J lost 0 bases, with 10 bases between them. Germline assignment: CDR1 SGHTA and CDR2 FQGTGA. CDR3 size: 16 residues. Full variable domain (outside the CDR3, taken from reference TRBV7-3 and TRBJ2-3): GAGVSQTPSNKVTEKGKYVELRCDPISGHTALYWYRQSLGQGPEFLIYFQGTGAADDSGLPNDRFFAVRPEGSVSTLKIQRTERGDSAVYLCASSLTGDTSTDTQYFGPGTRLTVL.

This clonotype has just a few counts. This sequence joins TRBV20-1 and TRBJ2-2, with 7 positions matching TRBD1. CDR1 is DFQATT and CDR2 is SNEGSKA in the germline V gene (reference sequence). The junction had 16 bases not matched to a gene; V was cut back by 6 bases and J by 0 bases. There are 18 residues in the CDR3. CDR3 bases: TGCAGTGCCCGTGCCGGGACAGTGGCCCTTTCGAACACCGGGGAGCTGTTTTTT. Protein sequence: CSARAGTVALSNTGELFF.

This clonotype was observed many times. Written as DNA, the CDR3 is TGTGCCAGCAGCCGCGGGGGTCAGCCCCAGCATTTT. It specifies CASSRGGQPQHF. The chain links TRBV7-8 to TRBJ1-5, with D possibly matching TRBD1 (5 bases). Germline lookup yields CDR1 SGHVS and CDR2 FQNEAQ. This CDR3 is built from 12 residues. Trimming left V 5 bases short and J 6 bases short, with 8 bases between.

This clonotype has at least ten counts. This chain links TRBV7-3 with TRBJ1-1, with a weak D call TRBD1 (5 bases). The V end lost 1 base, the J end lost 8 bases, and 11 bases lay between the germline ends. Germline V CDR1 and CDR2: SGHTA, FQGTGA. The CDR3 loop spans 13 amino acids. Here the CDR3 reads CASSLNRRGEAFF. Written as DNA, the CDR3 is TGTGCCAGCAGCTTAAACCGGAGGGGAGAAGCTTTCTTT.

The V call is TRBV5-6, the J call TRBJ1-6; 8 bases map to TRBD1. The V and J ends lost 1 base and 7 bases, in that order; junction bases with no gene match: 4. Germline CDR1 and CDR2: SGHDT and YYEEEE. This CDR3 spans 15 amino acids. The CDR3 protein is CASSLLTGENSPLHF. The CDR3 DNA sequence: TGTGCCAGCAGCTTGCTGACAGGGGAAAATTCACCCCTCCACTTT. Drawing the rest from reference TRBV5-6 and TRBJ1-6, the complete variable domain is DAGVTQSPTHLIKTRGQQVTLRCSPKSGHDTVSWYQQALGQGPQFIFQYYEEEERQRGNFPDRFSGHQFPNYSSELNVNALLLGDSALYLCASSLLTGENSPLHFGNGTRLTVT.

This clonotype was counted many times. CDR3 in DNA: TGCAGCGTTGAAGAGTTGTGTACCTTCTACGAGCAGTACTTC. Its translation: CSVEELCTFYEQYF. The V gene is TRBV29-1, the J gene TRBJ2-7; D is uncertain. Between the trimmed V and J ends, which lost 0 bases and 3 bases, there was a span of 12 bases. This CDR3 spans 14 amino acids. Germline assignment: CDR1 SQVTM and CDR2 ANQGSEA.

Concerning this clonotype itself: A much larger clone lies a single base off, so this may be a read error. The gene calls are TRBV5-1 and TRBJ1-1, with D uncertain. In germline, CDR1 is SGHRS, CDR2 YFSETQ. V was trimmed by 2 bases and J by 4 bases, leaving 9 bases between them. This CDR3 is 13 amino acids long. CDR3 sequence: CASSFDTGTEAFF. The CDR3 DNA reads as TGCGCCAGCAGCTTCGACACCGGCACTGAAGCTTTCTTT.

The chain combines TRBV29-1 with TRBJ2-7, with D possibly being TRBD1 (6 bases). Germline CDR1 and CDR2: SQVTM and ANQGSEA. CDR3 length: 14 amino acids. Trimming shortened V by 6 bases and J by 7 bases, and 22 bases separated the two germline ends. The CDR3 DNA is TGCAGCGTCCGACAGCTCAGGGGTTCTGGAGAGCAGTACTTC. Translated, it gives CSVRQLRGSGEQYF.